These 20 T cell receptor beta chains originate from one sample sequenced in a study of blood T cell repertoires in COVID-19. Method: immunoSEQ multiplex PCR; TCRdb's copy keeps in-frame clones and lacks some. The sample has under 300,000 clones, around nine tenths seen once; the top ten hold under 15%. Input material: peripheral blood. The receptors derive from a woman aged 70 to 79 with COVID-19, enrolled during active disease.

This chain connects TRBV5-1 to TRBJ2-1; a weak D match, TRBD1 (6 bases). The ends were cut back, 1 base at V and 7 bases at J, with 18 bases in the middle. Germline CDR1 reads SGHRS; CDR2 reads YFSETQ. The CDR3 has 16 amino acids. The CDR3 is CASSLSMGSGHNEQFF. Written as DNA, the CDR3 is TGCGCCAGCAGCTTGTCCATGGGCTCGGGACATAATGAGCAGTTCTTC.

The V gene is TRBV6-5, the J gene TRBJ2-7; D may be TRBD1 (6 bases). CDR1 is MNHEY and CDR2 is SVGAGI in the germline V gene. The length of the CDR3 is 14 residues. V was shortened by 6 bases and J by 2 bases, with 14 bases between the two germline ends. The CDR3 is CASRDPGHTYEQYF. For the CDR3, the DNA is TGTGCCAGCAGGGACCCGGGACACACCTACGAGCAGTACTTC.

The rearrangement links TRBV2 to TRBJ2-2; weak D call: TRBD2 (6 bases). The CDR3 is 16 amino acids. The germline V gene has CDR1 SNHLY and CDR2 FYNNEI. Trimming shortened V by 2 bases and J by 0 bases, and 10 bases separated the two germline ends. Written as DNA, the CDR3 is TGTGCCAGCAGTGAAATGGGGGGTACGAACACCGGGGAGCTGTTTTTT. This sequence encodes CASSEMGGTNTGELFF.

This chain joins TRBV30 and TRBJ1-1; TRBD1 might be the D (6 bases). This CDR3 contains 14 residues. V lost 0 bases and J lost 4, with 12 bases in between. Germline CDR1 and CDR2: GTSNPN and SVGIG (reference sequence). The CDR3 sequence is CAWSVLGAGTEAFF. In DNA, the CDR3 is TGTGCCTGGAGTGTACTGGGGGCCGGCACTGAAGCTTTCTTT.

The chain joins TRBV10-2 to TRBJ2-7; D perhaps matches TRBD1 (6 bases). Per the germline V gene, CDR1 is WSHSY and CDR2 is SAAADI. Deletions cut 6 bases from V and 7 bases from J, with 16 bases between. The CDR3 length is 13 residues. The CDR3 is CASRPLGALEQYF. DNA for the CDR3: TGCGCCAGCAGGCCCCTGGGGGCTTTGGAGCAGTACTTC.

The CDR3 sequence is CASSPATGSPGELFF. The CDR3 DNA follows: TGTGCCAGCAGCCCTGCTACAGGGAGCCCCGGGGAGCTGTTTTTT. The chain couples TRBV7-7 to TRBJ2-2, with D possibly being TRBD1 (6 bases). V was clipped by 5 bases and J by 6 bases, with 16 bases between them. The length of the CDR3 is 15 residues. The germline V gene has CDR1 SSHAT and CDR2 FNYEAQ (reference sequence).

The CDR3 DNA reads TGTGCCAGCAGCATACAACAGTGGACTGAAGCTTTCTTT. Protein product: CASSIQQWTEAFF. The V and J genes are TRBV5-6 and TRBJ1-1; D not resolved. This CDR3 is built from 13 residues. CDR1 is SGHDT and CDR2 is YYEEEE in the germline V gene. Trimming left V 4 bases short and J 5 bases short, with 12 bases between.

This rearrangement joins TRBV5-1 to TRBJ2-7; the D gene is possibly TRBD1 (6 bases). This CDR3 comprises 15 residues. The V gene's germline CDR1 is SGHRS and CDR2 YFSETQ. With 1 base removed from V and 5 bases from J, the gap between germline ends came to 16 bases. CDR3 nucleotide sequence: TGCGCCAGCAGCTTGCAGGGGTGGAATGTGGACGAGCAGTACTTC. Its translation: CASSLQGWNVDEQYF.

V is TRBV5-6 and J is TRBJ1-5; the match to TRBD1 covers 10 bases. The germline CDR1 and CDR2 sequences are SGHDT and YYEEEE. V lost 3 bases to trimming and J lost 11 bases; unmatched junction nucleotides: 11. The CDR3 sequence is 15 residues long. CDR3 loop: CASSSGTGAFQAQHF. In DNA form, the CDR3 reads TGTGCCAGCAGCTCCGGGACAGGGGCCTTCCAAGCCCAGCATTTT.

J is TRBJ2-1 and V is TRBV5-1; a weak D match, TRBD2 (6 bases). The CDR3 spans 14 residues. Germline V gives CDR1 SGHRS, CDR2 YFSETQ. V was shortened by 5 bases and J by 8 bases, with 17 bases between the two germline ends. CDR3 in amino acids: CASSLAPPGDEQFF. DNA of the CDR3: TGCGCCAGCAGTCTAGCGCCCCCCGGGGATGAGCAGTTCTTC.

This clone showed up just a few times. J is TRBJ2-5 and V is TRBV5-1; D ambiguous. The CDR3 contains 11 residues. Germline V gene sequence: CDR1 SGHRS, CDR2 YFSETQ. Trimming removed 4 bases from V and 2 bases from J, with 3 bases in between. The CDR3 protein is CASSQQETQYF. The CDR3 coding sequence is TGCGCCAGCAGCCAACAAGAGACCCAGTACTTC.

CDR3 protein: CASLRDRLGGYTF. The CDR3 bases are TGTGCCAGCCTACGGGACAGGTTAGGCGGCTACACCTTC. The rearrangement joins TRBV12-3 or TRBV12-4 to TRBJ1-2; 8 nucleotides agree with TRBD1. CDR3 length equals 13 residues. After removal of 8 bases from V and 8 bases from J, the junction contained 10 bases not matched to a gene.

The CDR3 region is CASKQGADGYTF. DNA of the CDR3: TGTGCCAGCAAGCAGGGGGCGGATGGCTACACCTTC. V gene TRBV27 combines with J gene TRBJ1-2, with TRBD1 identical over 8 bases. The V gene's germline CDR1 is MNHEY and CDR2 SMNVEV (reference sequence). The CDR3 sequence is 12 residues long. Losses at the gene ends were 7 bases for V and 6 bases for J; bases not matched to a gene: 4.

This clone was observed at least ten times. This rearrangement joins TRBV7-9 to TRBJ1-1; TRBD1 agrees at 7 bases. The J segment lost 6 bases and the V segment lost 4 bases, leaving 5 bases of the junction unmatched. The CDR3 has 13 amino acids. The germline V gene encodes CDR1 SEHNR and CDR2 FQNEAQ (reference sequence). The CDR3 is CASSSQGGSEAFF. For the CDR3, the DNA is TGTGCCAGCAGCTCCCAGGGGGGCTCTGAAGCTTTCTTT.

The chain uses TRBV7-9 and TRBJ2-1; 10 bases are a match to TRBD2. V lost 5 bases to trimming and J lost 9 bases; unmatched junction nucleotides: 4. The CDR3 is 13 residues long. Germline CDR1 reads SEHNR; CDR2 reads FQNEAQ (reference sequence). The CDR3 DNA reads TGTGCCAGCAGCCCCACTAGCGGGGTTGAGCAGTTCTTC. Amino acids: CASSPTSGVEQFF.

The genes are TRBV11-2 and TRBJ1-2; no clear D gene. V lost 2 bases and J lost 2, with 6 bases in between. The CDR3 runs to 13 residues. The germline V gene encodes CDR1 SGHAT and CDR2 FQNNGV. The CDR3 region is CASSLTENYGYTF. CDR3 DNA sequence: TGTGCCAGCAGCTTAACAGAAAACTATGGCTACACCTTC.

The rearrangement joins TRBV14 to TRBJ1-1, with D unclear. Germline CDR1 SGHDN, CDR2 FVKESK. The CDR3 sequence is 17 residues long. With 0 bases removed from V and 1 base from J, the gap between germline ends came to 15 bases. CDR3 region: CASSQETGGRKNTEAFF. Written as DNA, the CDR3 is TGTGCCAGCAGCCAAGAAACCGGAGGGCGGAAGAACACTGAAGCTTTCTTT.

The V and J genes are TRBV6-5 and TRBJ2-2; possible D gene TRBD1, 5 bases. The CDR3 length is 13 residues. CDR1 is MNHEY and CDR2 is SVGAGI in the germline V gene. V was cut by 8 bases and J by 6 bases, with 13 bases left in between. Here the CDR3 reads CASGAQGAGELFF. In DNA form, the CDR3 reads TGTGCCAGCGGGGCCCAAGGGGCCGGGGAGCTGTTTTTT.

In its sample, this clone was seen a few times. The CDR3 region has the DNA TGCGCCAGCACACTCTGGGACAGCTCGGAGGGCTACACCTTC. It specifies CASTLWDSSEGYTF. V and J are TRBV10-2 and TRBJ1-2, with 7 bases matching TRBD1. The CDR3 has 14 residues. Per germline, CDR1 WSHSY and CDR2 SAAADI. V lost 7 bases to trimming and J lost 8 bases; unmatched junction nucleotides: 13.

This clone has just a few counts. This chain links TRBV6-1 with TRBJ1-3, with D possibly matching TRBD1 (6 bases). This CDR3 comprises 15 residues. The germline V and J ends were trimmed by 6 bases and 0 bases, with 12 bases remaining between them. In germline, CDR1 is MNHNS, CDR2 SASEGT. The CDR3 coding sequence is TGTGCCAGCAGGTACGGACAGAACTCTGGAAACACCATATATTTT. Residues: CASRYGQNSGNTIYF.